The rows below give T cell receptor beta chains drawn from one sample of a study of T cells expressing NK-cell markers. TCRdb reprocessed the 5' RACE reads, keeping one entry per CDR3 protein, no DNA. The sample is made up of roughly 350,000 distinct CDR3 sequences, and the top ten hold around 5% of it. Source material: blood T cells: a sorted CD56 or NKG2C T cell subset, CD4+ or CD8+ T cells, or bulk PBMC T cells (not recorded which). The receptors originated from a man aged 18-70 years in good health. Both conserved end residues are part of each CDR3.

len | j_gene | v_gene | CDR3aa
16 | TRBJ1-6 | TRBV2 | CASSYTGQGGNSPLHF
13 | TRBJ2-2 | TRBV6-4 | CASSDLVSGELFF
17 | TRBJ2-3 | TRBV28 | CASSFPLLAGGTDTQYF
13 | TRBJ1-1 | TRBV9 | CASTGQGATKAFF
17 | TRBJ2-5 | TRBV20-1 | CSAQPPNLAGGVETQYF
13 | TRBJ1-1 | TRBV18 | CASSTDMNTEAFF
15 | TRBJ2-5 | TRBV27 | CASSSRASRGETQYF
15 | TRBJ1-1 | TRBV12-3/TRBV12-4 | CASSWGTRMNTEAFF
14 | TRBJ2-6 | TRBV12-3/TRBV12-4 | CASSLRAGANVLTF
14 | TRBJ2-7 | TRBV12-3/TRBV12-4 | CASSSPGQQNEQYF
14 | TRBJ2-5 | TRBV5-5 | CASSLTGVEETQYF